This T cell receptor beta chain was sequenced for a study of T-cell reconstitution after alpha-beta-depleted transplantation in children. Study-level results: Where some patients showed high TCRbeta diversity at day 60, it came from recipient T cells and thymic progenitors that had survived. There were reportedly several hundred expanded graft clones from which alpha-beta T cells came about two months after transplant. When one year had passed after transplant, most T-cell counts and diversity came from newly produced T cells.

It was with unique molecular identifiers that the TCRbeta library was prepared. TCRdb ran MiXCR on the PCR reads and lists one entry per CDR3 protein. The sample has 17,000 or so distinct CDR3 sequences, around 11% seen once. V was pared by 6 bases and J by 1 base, with 6 bases of the junction left unmatched. This CDR3 contains 15 residues. In germline, CDR1 is MNHEY, CDR2 SVGEGT. A remark on this clonotype: The antigen is undetermined.

The sample in question was PBMCs, mostly from graft donor cells, obtained 180 days after TCRalphabeta/CD19-depleted stem cell transplant. The sequence was obtained from a boy younger than two who had a stem cell transplant for Wiskott-Aldrich syndrome, so the T cells may come from the graft donor. The V and J genes are TRBV6-2 or TRBV6-3 and TRBJ1-3; 7 nucleotides agree with TRBD1. CDR3 loop: CASRPGQLSGNTIYF. In nucleotides, the CDR3 is TGTGCCAGCAGGCCGGGACAGCTTTCTGGAAACACCATATATTTT.